One T cell receptor (beta chain) is described in this entry. Its matching antigen is unknown. The data were obtained in a study of PD-1 blockade in classical Hodgkin lymphoma. Study outcomes and limitations: With CD4+ cells, TCR diversity rose significantly by C4D1, but not with CD8+ cells.

Trimming took 0 bases from V and 7 from J; bases not matched to a gene: 11. Germline V gene data show CDR1 as GTSNPN and CDR2 as SVGIG (reference sequence). The CDR3 spans 16 residues. TCRdb keeps only in-frame clones here, not all; method: immunoSEQ multiplex PCR. The table includes about 15,000 clones, 70% to 90% detected once. Relapse was seen in all patients after autologous stem cell transplantation, and brentuximab vedotin exposure was variable. Isolation of CD4+ T cells from thawed PBMCs was performed by magnetic negative selection. The chain has TRBV30 and TRBJ1-5; 8 bases are shared with TRBD1. The sequencing here drew on CD4+ T cells from blood, taken at baseline. The receptor comes from a human donor with classical Hodgkin lymphoma. The CDR3 loop reads CAWSVPWTGLRQPQHF. In DNA, the CDR3 is TGTGCCTGGAGTGTCCCCTGGACAGGGCTGCGGCAGCCCCAGCATTTT. Together with reference TRBV30 and TRBJ1-5, the CDR3 gives the full variable domain: SQTIHQWPATLVQPVGSPLSLECTVEGTSNPNLYWYRQAAGRGLQLLFYSVGIGQISSEVPQNLSASRPQDRQFILSSKKLLLSDSGFYLCAWSVPWTGLRQPQHFGDGTRLSIL.